These 25 T cell receptor beta chains were all obtained from the same sample, sequenced in a study of blood T cell repertoires in COVID-19 (dated by TCRdb to the early 2020s). The library was obtained by the immunoSEQ multiplex PCR assay. Imported from immuneACCESS, the table was reduced by TCRdb to in-frame sequences with V and J called. These copies leave out some clones; in studies compared against another copy, an unresolved V gene accounts for under half, and the cause of the remainder is not known. Here the sample has roughly 74,000 clones; approximately 84% occur a single time. The ten biggest clones cover over 35% of the sample. Sequenced sample: peripheral blood. These receptors originate from a man aged 70 or older with acute or convalescent COVID-19.

This clone occurred a few times. The gene calls are TRBV7-2 and TRBJ1-5, with D perhaps TRBD1 (5 bases). The germline V gene has CDR1 SGHTA and CDR2 FQGNSA. This CDR3 spans 15 amino acids. V was pared by 5 bases and J by 3 bases, with 14 bases between. This CDR3 reads CASSPYGGSNQPQHF. The CDR3, as DNA: TGTGCCAGCAGCCCTTACGGGGGTTCCAATCAGCCCCAGCATTTT.

The count of this clone is one. The chain links TRBV10-1 to TRBJ2-3, with TRBD2 identical over 14 bases. Germline V gene lookup returns CDR1 WNHNN and CDR2 SYGVQD (reference sequence). The CDR3 is 17 amino acids. V was clipped by 9 bases and J by 0 bases; unmatched bases: 8. For the CDR3, the DNA is TGCGCCAGAGTCGGACTAGCGGGAGGCCCTAGCACAGATACGCAGTATTTT. Translation: CARVGLAGGPSTDTQYF.

The chain couples TRBV9 to TRBJ2-3; 13 nucleotides agree with TRBD2. This CDR3 is 17 amino acids long. After removal of 3 bases from V and 0 bases from J, the junction contained 4 bases not matched to a gene. Per germline, CDR1 SGDLS and CDR2 YYNGEE. The CDR3 sequence: CASSAGLAGISTDTQYF. The CDR3 nucleotides read TGTGCCAGCAGCGCGGGACTAGCGGGGATTAGCACAGATACGCAGTATTTT.

The V call is TRBV11-3, the J call TRBJ2-3; 7 bases agree with TRBD2. The CDR3 length is 16 residues. CDR1 is SGHNT, CDR2 YENEEA, per germline. V trimming: 5 bases; J trimming: 3 bases; junction bases outside the gene matches: 11. The CDR3 DNA reads TGTGCCAGCAGCGACGCGGGGCGGGAGAAAACAGATACGCAGTATTTT. This translates into CASSDAGREKTDTQYF.

CDR3 sequence: CASSSRQGLRNTDTQYF. For the CDR3, the DNA is TGTGCCAGCAGCTCGAGACAGGGACTCCGGAACACAGATACGCAGTATTTT. The chain is built from TRBV7-6 and TRBJ2-3, with a possible D match to TRBD1 (7 bases). The CDR3 consists of 17 residues. Trimming shortened V by 4 bases and J by 2 bases, and 19 bases separated the two germline ends. Germline-derived CDR1 and CDR2 are SGHVS and FNYEAQ.

CDR3 region: CASSATTSGIGETQYF. Written as DNA, the CDR3 is TGTGCCAGCAGCGCCACGACTAGCGGGATAGGGGAGACCCAGTACTTC. V is TRBV9 and J is TRBJ2-5; TRBD2 matches 11 bases. The CDR3 runs 16 residues. V shed 3 bases, J shed 5 bases, and the junction held 9 bases outside the gene matches. Germline CDR1 is SGDLS and CDR2 is YYNGEE. Full variable domain (remainder filled in from reference TRBV9 and TRBJ2-5): DSGVTQTPKHLITATGQRVTLRCSPRSGDLSVYWYQQSLDQGLQFLIQYYNGEERAKGNILERFSAQQFPDLHSELNLSSLELGDSALYFCASSATTSGIGETQYFGPGTRLLVL.

The chain has TRBV9 and TRBJ1-3; D unclear. The CDR3 sequence is 15 residues long. Germline V CDR1 and CDR2: SGDLS, YYNGEE. V dropped 0 bases and J dropped 2 bases, with 9 bases sitting between them. CDR3 DNA: TGTGCCAGCAGCGTAGGGGCTAAGGCTGGAAACACCATATATTTT. This gives the protein CASSVGAKAGNTIYF.

The genes are TRBV29-1 and TRBJ2-1, with 8 positions matching TRBD2. Germline lookup yields CDR1 SQVTM and CDR2 ANQGSEA. V dropped 4 bases and J dropped 9; count of bases not matched to a gene: 5. This CDR3 contains 12 residues. In nucleotides, the CDR3 is TGCAGCGTTGGAAGCGGGGGCTTTGAGCAGTTCTTC. Translated, it gives CSVGSGGFEQFF.

J is TRBJ1-6 and V is TRBV9; 7 nucleotides line up with TRBD1. The V gene's germline CDR1 is SGDLS and CDR2 YYNGEE. The J segment lost 4 bases and the V segment lost 0 bases, leaving 10 bases of the junction unmatched. The CDR3 is 18 residues long. This chain's CDR3 is CASSVDSEGTAYNSPLHF. In DNA form, the CDR3 reads TGTGCCAGCAGCGTAGATAGTGAAGGGACAGCTTATAATTCACCCCTCCACTTT.

The chain uses TRBV6-5 and TRBJ1-2, with 9 bases aligning to TRBD1. CDR3 size: 12 residues. Germline loops: CDR1 MNHEY, CDR2 SVGAGI. Trimming at V came to 10 bases and at J to 6 bases, leaving 6 bases not matched to a gene. The CDR3 loop reads CATGTGFDGYTF. DNA for the CDR3: TGTGCCACCGGGACAGGGTTCGATGGCTACACCTTC.

The chain employs TRBV9 and TRBJ2-1, with 10 bases aligning to TRBD2. V gave up 0 bases and J gave up 8 bases; unmatched junction bases: 5. CDR1 SGDLS and CDR2 YYNGEE come from the germline V gene. The CDR3 is 15 residues long. DNA of the CDR3: TGTGCCAGCAGCGTAGGCAGCGGGGGGGCCCATGAGCAGTTCTTC. Protein product: CASSVGSGGAHEQFF.

The DNA for the CDR3 is TGTGCCAGCTCACCAATCCCTCTCGGACAGGCTTCGAATGGCTACACCTTC. Encoded protein: CASSPIPLGQASNGYTF. The J gene is TRBJ1-2, the V gene TRBV18, with 7 bases identical to TRBD1. Losses at the gene ends were 2 bases for V and 6 bases for J; bases not matched to a gene: 15. CDR1 KGHSH and CDR2 LQKENI come from the germline V gene. The CDR3 is 17 residues long.

The chain carries TRBV2 and TRBJ2-7; perhaps TRBD2 as D (7 bases). CDR1 is SNHLY and CDR2 is FYNNEI in the germline V gene. The CDR3 spans 15 residues. Trimming removed 6 bases at V and 3 bases at J, with 18 bases between. The CDR3 here is CASSREGGLDYEQYF. The CDR3, as DNA: TGTGCCAGCAGCCGCGAGGGGGGGTTGGACTACGAGCAGTACTTC.

This rearrangement joins TRBV14 to TRBJ1-4; 9 nucleotides agree with TRBD1. This CDR3 region has 15 residues. J lost 7 bases, V lost 5 bases, and 8 bases had no gene match. CDR1 is SGHDN, CDR2 FVKESK, per germline. The CDR3 nucleotides are TGTGCCAGCAGCGAAACCGGGACAGGGTCTGAAAAACTGTTTTTT. This encodes CASSETGTGSEKLFF.

A remark on this clone: Other DNA sequences from this sample encode an identical CDR3 as well. V gene TRBV7-3 combines with J gene TRBJ1-1, with 7 bases identical to TRBD1. There are 19 residues in the CDR3. Germline assignment: CDR1 SGHTA and CDR2 FQGTGA. The ends lost 5 bases at V and 6 bases at J; junction bases unmatched: 24. CDR3 in amino acids: CASSPGQVNGPVPGSEAFF. CDR3 bases: TGTGCCAGCAGCCCTGGACAGGTCAACGGTCCCGTCCCCGGATCTGAAGCTTTCTTT.

V gene TRBV7-8 combines with J gene TRBJ2-4; the D gene is possibly TRBD2 (6 bases). Deletions cut 4 bases from V and 6 bases from J, with 13 bases between. The CDR3 has 14 amino acids. Germline V gene sequence: CDR1 SGHVS, CDR2 FQNEAQ. CDR3 region: CASSYGTGSNIQYF. For the CDR3, the DNA is TGTGCCAGCAGCTATGGGACTGGCTCAAACATTCAGTACTTC.

The chain has TRBV18 and TRBJ1-4; 7 nucleotides line up with TRBD1. There are 17 residues in the CDR3. J lost 3 bases, V lost 8 bases, and 15 bases had no gene match. Germline V CDR1 and CDR2: KGHSH, LQKENI. As DNA, the CDR3 is TGTGCCAGCCAGCCCCGGGTCCAGGGGGAGGCTAATGAAAAACTGTTTTTT. Protein: CASQPRVQGEANEKLFF.

V gene TRBV7-8 combines with J gene TRBJ2-6, with 12 bases lining up with TRBD1. Germline CDR1 is SGHVS and CDR2 is FQNEAQ. V lost 0 bases and J lost 3; bases outside the gene matches: 12. CDR3 length: 21 residues. The CDR3 DNA is TGTGCCAGCAGCTTAGCGGGGGCCTCCGGGACAGGGGGCGGTGGGGCCAACGTCCTGACTTTC. It encodes CASSLAGASGTGGGGANVLTF.

The J gene is TRBJ2-7, the V gene TRBV6-4, with D unclear. Trimming shortened V by 11 bases and J by 3 bases, and 11 bases separated the two germline ends. The germline V gene encodes CDR1 MRHNA and CDR2 SNTAGT. The length of the CDR3 is 11 residues. The CDR3 loop reads CAHGGGYEQYF. Here the CDR3 DNA reads TGTGCCCATGGCGGCGGCTACGAGCAGTACTTC.

V and J are TRBV11-2 and TRBJ2-5; D is perhaps TRBD2 (6 bases). Germline CDR1 SGHAT, CDR2 FQNNGV. Trimming took off 8 bases at V and 2 bases at J, with 12 bases between the two ends. CDR3 length: 13 amino acids. CDR3 in DNA: TGTGCCAGCCATCCGGGGGTTCAAGAGACCCAGTACTTC. Encoded protein: CASHPGVQETQYF. The full variable domain, in which reference TRBV11-2 and TRBJ2-5 provide the parts outside the CDR3, is EAGVAQSPRYKIIEKRQSVAFWCNPISGHATLYWYQQILGQGPKLLIQFQNNGVVDDSQLPKDRFSAERLKGVDSTLKIQPAKLEDSAVYLCASHPGVQETQYFGPGTRLLVL.

The chain carries TRBV9 and TRBJ2-2; maybe TRBD2 (6 bases). This CDR3 is 17 amino acids long. Germline lookup yields CDR1 SGDLS and CDR2 YYNGEE. V gave up 3 bases and J gave up 1 base, with 16 bases separating them. The CDR3 is CASSAPSGTWNTGELFF. The DNA for the CDR3 is TGTGCCAGCAGCGCGCCTTCGGGGACTTGGAACACCGGGGAGCTGTTTTTT.

In nucleotides, the CDR3 is TGCGCCAGCAGCTTGGGGCGGGGCCTAGAGACCCAGTACTTC. Residues: CASSLGRGLETQYF. The V gene is TRBV5-1, the J gene TRBJ2-5, with a possible D match to TRBD2 (6 bases). The germline gives CDR1 SGHRS, CDR2 YFSETQ. The germline V and J ends were trimmed by 0 bases and 4 bases, with 10 bases remaining between them. The CDR3 totals 14 residues.

This clone was recorded once. V usage is TRBV7-9 and J usage is TRBJ1-2; maybe TRBD1 (6 bases). The germline V gene encodes CDR1 SEHNR and CDR2 FQNEAQ (reference sequence). The CDR3 length is 13 residues. Between the trimmed V and J ends, which lost 3 bases and 4 bases, there was a span of 9 bases. The CDR3 loop reads CASSFTGTYGYTF. The CDR3 nucleotides read TGTGCCAGCAGCTTCACAGGGACCTATGGCTACACCTTC.

This clone appeared once. The chain combines TRBV3-1 (or the pseudogene TRBV3-2) with TRBJ2-1, with a weak D call TRBD1 (6 bases). The germline CDR1 and CDR2 sequences are LGHDT and YNNKEL (reference sequence). V was cut by 1 base and J by 3 bases, with 10 bases left in between. This CDR3 contains 15 residues. DNA of the CDR3: TGTGCCAGCAGCCAAGGACAGGCCGGCTACAATGAGCAGTTCTTC. Translation: CASSQGQAGYNEQFF.

The J gene is TRBJ2-5, the V gene TRBV19, with 16 nucleotides matching TRBD2. Germline assignment: CDR1 LNHDA and CDR2 SQIVND (reference sequence). The trim removed 5 bases at V and 3 bases at J, leaving 6 bases unmatched. This CDR3 region has 17 residues. The CDR3 spells CASSPGTSGRAEETQYF. The CDR3 DNA reads as TGTGCCAGTAGTCCTGGGACTAGCGGGAGGGCCGAAGAGACCCAGTACTTC.